What follows are 9 T cell receptor beta chains derived from one specimen sequenced in a study of blood T cell repertoires in COVID-19. Generated by immunoSEQ multiplex PCR, the TCRdb table keeps only in-frame clones and is missing some. The sample holds approximately 120,000 clones, around 83% seen once. Input material: peripheral blood. Receptors were obtained from a woman older than 75 with COVID-19, enrolled during active disease.

The chain recombines TRBV5-1 with TRBJ2-7; a possible D gene is TRBD2 (6 bases). The CDR3 is 15 amino acids. Germline CDR1 and CDR2: SGHRS and YFSETQ. Trimming took 4 bases from V and 6 from J, leaving 20 bases between them. Here the CDR3 reads CASSQNQLPGGEQYF. The CDR3, as DNA: TGCGCCAGCAGCCAGAATCAATTACCCGGGGGCGAGCAGTACTTC. Drawing the rest from reference TRBV5-1 and TRBJ2-7, the complete variable domain is KAGVTQTPRYLIKTRGQQVTLSCSPISGHRSVSWYQQTPGQGLQFLFEYFSETQRNKGNFPGRFSGRQFSNSRSEMNVSTLELGDSALYLCASSQNQLPGGEQYFGPGTRLTVT.

The chain recombines TRBV28 with TRBJ2-7, with 8 bases that match TRBD1. The germline gives CDR1 MDHEN, CDR2 SYDVKM. The CDR3 loop spans 14 amino acids. Trimming cost V 4 bases and J 3 bases; bases outside gene matches: 5. The chain's CDR3 is CASSSPGQGYEQYF. The DNA for the CDR3 is TGTGCCAGCAGTTCCCCCGGACAGGGCTACGAGCAGTACTTC.

The table lists this clone with a few counts. The chain is built from TRBV6-5 and TRBJ1-1; 7 bases align to TRBD1. The CDR3 totals 15 residues. V lost 5 bases to trimming and J lost 3 bases; unmatched junction nucleotides: 9. The germline gives CDR1 MNHEY, CDR2 SVGAGI. The CDR3 protein is CASSHRTGHHTEAFF. The CDR3 DNA reads as TGTGCCAGCAGTCACCGGACAGGCCACCACACTGAAGCTTTCTTT.

The chain is built from TRBV11-1 and TRBJ2-3, with D possibly being TRBD2 (6 bases). The V end was cut by 2 bases, the J end by 2 bases, with 11 bases between. CDR1 is SGHAT, CDR2 FQDESV, per germline (reference sequence). This CDR3 has 15 residues. CDR3: CASSLSAGPTDTQYF. The CDR3 DNA is TGTGCCAGCAGCTTATCGGCGGGACCCACAGATACGCAGTATTTT. The full variable domain, rest sourced from reference TRBV11-1 and TRBJ2-3, is EAEVAQSPRYKITEKSQAVAFWCDPISGHATLYWYRQILGQGPELLVQFQDESVVDDSQLPKDRFSAERLKGVDSTLKIQPAELGDSAMYLCASSLSAGPTDTQYFGPGTRLTVL.

J is TRBJ2-5 and V is TRBV5-6; 9 bases are shared with TRBD1. The germline V gene encodes CDR1 SGHDT and CDR2 YYEEEE. Losses at the gene ends were 4 bases for V and 5 bases for J; bases not matched to a gene: 9. The CDR3 is made up of 15 amino acids. This CDR3 is CASSIGTGNVETQYF. The CDR3 nucleotides read TGTGCCAGCAGCATAGGGACAGGGAACGTGGAGACCCAGTACTTC.

V is TRBV7-9 and J is TRBJ1-1, with a possible D match to TRBD1 (5 bases). This CDR3 is 13 amino acids long. CDR1 and CDR2 (germline): SEHNR, FQNEAQ (reference sequence). Trimming took 3 bases from V and 5 from J, leaving 10 bases between them. The CDR3: CASSLGGTTEAFF. The CDR3 DNA reads as TGTGCCAGCAGCTTGGGGGGTACAACTGAAGCTTTCTTT.

The chain couples TRBV25-1 to TRBJ2-3, with 8 bases matching TRBD2. V lost 10 bases, J lost 9 bases, and 9 bases stayed unmatched. The germline V gene encodes CDR1 MGHDK and CDR2 SYGVNS. CDR3 length: 12 residues. Here the CDR3 reads CATAGGKWTQYF. As DNA, the CDR3 is TGTGCCACCGCGGGGGGAAAGTGGACGCAGTATTTT.

V is TRBV14 and J is TRBJ1-1; D possibly corresponds to TRBD1 (5 bases). From germline, CDR1 is SGHDN and CDR2 FVKESK. Trimming stripped 4 bases from V and 2 bases from J, with 11 bases between. This CDR3 is built from 14 residues. The CDR3 protein is CASSPWQGNTEAFF. CDR3 coding DNA: TGTGCCAGCAGCCCCTGGCAGGGTAACACTGAAGCTTTCTTT.

This chain uses TRBV7-2 with TRBJ2-3, with D possibly being TRBD2 (5 bases). The CDR3 contains 16 residues. Germline loops: CDR1 SGHTA, CDR2 FQGNSA. Trimming cost V 7 bases and J 0 bases, with 17 bases left between them. Here the CDR3 reads CASILLGSASTDTQYF. The CDR3 DNA follows: TGTGCCAGCATTCTACTAGGATCAGCGAGCACAGATACGCAGTATTTT.